These T cell receptor beta chains were read from a single sample in a study of blood T cell repertoires in COVID-19. Measured with immunoSEQ multiplex PCR; TCRdb has only the in-frame clones, and not every one. The data show 370,000 or so clones, around 87% seen once. Sequencing was done on a sample of PBMCs or T cells enriched from blood (not recorded which). All receptors derive from a man aged 30 to 45 who had recovered from COVID-19. Both conserved end residues are part of each CDR3. The D gene is left open where the match is weak. Some rows mark clone size as missing; the rest say once, few, many or name a class of expanded clone.

v_gene,abundance,j_gene,d_gene,len,CDR3nt,CDR3aa
TRBV4-2,NA,TRBJ1-1,TRBD1,16,TGTGCCAGCAGCCAAGACACGACAGGGATGAACACTGAAGCTTTCTTT,CASSQDTTGMNTEAFF
TRBV29-1,NA,TRBJ2-7,NA,13,TGCAGCGTTGATTATGCAGGAACCTACGAGCAGTACTTC,CSVDYAGTYEQYF
TRBV5-6,NA,TRBJ1-2,NA,16,TGTGCCAGCAGCCTGGTCCAGGGCCCTTCTCTAGGAGGCTACACCTTC,CASSLVQGPSLGGYTF
TRBV5-5,NA,TRBJ2-2,TRBD1,16,TGTGCCAGCAGTCCCCCAGGACAGGTCGGAACCGGGGAGCTGTTTTTT,CASSPPGQVGTGELFF
TRBV2,once,TRBJ1-1,NA,12,TGTGCCAGCAGTGATGACAGCACTGAAGCTTTCTTT,CASSDDSTEAFF
TRBV30,NA,TRBJ1-2,NA,12,TGTGCCTGGAGTCTGGGGGGGGAGGGCTACACCTTC,CAWSLGGEGYTF
TRBV10-3,once,TRBJ1-2,NA,14,TGTGCCATCAGTGAGTCGCAGGGAACCTATGGCTACACCTTC,CAISESQGTYGYTF
TRBV2,NA,TRBJ1-2,NA,17,TGTGCCAGCAGTGAAACCTTCCAGGGTACCTCTAACTATGGCTACACCTTC,CASSETFQGTSNYGYTF
TRBV7-2,NA,TRBJ2-1,NA,16,TGTGCCAGCACCGCTTTAGGGCAGGGGTTGGACAATGAGCAGTTCTTC,CASTALGQGLDNEQFF
TRBV2,NA,TRBJ2-1,TRBD2,16,TGTGCCAGCATCCGGACTAGCGGGGGACCTTACAATGAGCAGTTCTTC,CASIRTSGGPYNEQFF
TRBV30,many,TRBJ1-5,TRBD1,15,TGTGCCTGGACAGACCGGACAGGGGTCAATCAGCCCCAGCATTTT,CAWTDRTGVNQPQHF
TRBV27,few,TRBJ1-6,TRBD1,15,TGTGCCAGCAGTTTCTTGGGACAGGGTAATTCACCCCTCCACTTT,CASSFLGQGNSPLHF
TRBV2,once,TRBJ2-3,NA,15,TGTGCCAGCAGTGAAGGGGGCGTGCCCCAAAATGTGCAGTATTTT,CASSEGGVPQNVQYF
TRBV9,NA,TRBJ2-1,TRBD1,16,TGTGCCAGCAGCGTAGACCCGACAGGGGTGTACAATGAGCAGTTCTTC,CASSVDPTGVYNEQFF
TRBV19,NA,TRBJ2-7,TRBD1,15,TGTGCCAGTAGTAAAGGGACAGGGACTAACTACGAGCAGTACTTC,CASSKGTGTNYEQYF
TRBV7-2,NA,TRBJ1-4,NA,14,TGTGCCAGCAGCTCACAGGGATTTAATGAAAAACTGTTTTTT,CASSSQGFNEKLFF
TRBV7-9,NA,TRBJ1-4,NA,15,TGTGCCAGCAGCTTAATCGGTACGGCGGGTGAAAAACTGTTTTTT,CASSLIGTAGEKLFF
TRBV7-8,NA,TRBJ2-3,NA,13,TGTGCCAGCAGCCGCCGGGACACCTATACGCAGTATTTT,CASSRRDTYTQYF
TRBV27,NA,TRBJ1-2,NA,14,TGTGCCAGCAGTCCCTCGACTAAAGTCTATGGCTACACCTTC,CASSPSTKVYGYTF
TRBV30,NA,TRBJ2-1,TRBD1,14,TGTGCCTGGAGTGCCCGGGACAGATACAATGAGCAGTTCTTC,CAWSARDRYNEQFF
TRBV5-5,once,TRBJ2-3,TRBD1,15,TGTGCCAGCAGCTTGACCCAGACAGGGACAGATACGCAGTATTTT,CASSLTQTGTDTQYF
TRBV21-1,NA,TRBJ1-5,NA,14,TGTGCCAGCCGCTCCTTCTCGCGGGTGGGGCCCCAGCATTTT,CASRSFSRVGPQHF